Below, 32 T cell receptor beta chains from the same sample are listed, as sequenced in a study of blood T cell repertoires in COVID-19. Repertoires were generated with immunoSEQ multiplex PCR, while TCRdb's copy carries only in-frame clones and drops some. The sample lists 300,000 to 400,000 clones, approximately 90% occurring once. The sequencing input was PBMCs or T cells enriched from blood (not recorded which). The source is a woman younger than 45 with acute COVID-19.

Regarding this clone: The sample carries other DNA sequences with the same CDR3. The rearrangement links TRBV29-1 to TRBJ2-7, with a tentative D call TRBD1 (6 bases). The CDR3 runs 12 residues. Germline CDR1 SQVTM, CDR2 ANQGSEA. Trimming stripped 2 bases from V and 4 bases from J, with 9 bases between. In DNA form, the CDR3 reads TGCAGCGTTGAAACAGGGTTATACGAGCAGTACTTC. It encodes CSVETGLYEQYF.

The CDR3 sequence: CATSDPGHQPYEQYF. In DNA, the CDR3 is TGTGCCACCAGTGATCCGGGACACCAACCCTACGAGCAGTACTTC. The chain combines TRBV24-1 with TRBJ2-7, with TRBD1 as a possible D gene (6 bases). The CDR3 is 15 amino acids. Germline values: CDR1 KGHDR, CDR2 SFDVKD. Trimming left V 3 bases short and J 2 bases short, with 13 bases between.

The V call is TRBV5-6, the J call TRBJ2-7; a possible D gene is TRBD1 (5 bases). V gave up 0 bases and J gave up 3 bases, with 10 bases separating them. The CDR3 totals 14 residues. Germline V gene sequence: CDR1 SGHDT, CDR2 YYEEEE. The CDR3 is CASSLAPQGYEQYF. CDR3 DNA: TGTGCCAGCAGCTTGGCCCCCCAGGGCTACGAGCAGTACTTC.

The chain is built from TRBV24-1 and TRBJ2-2; D is possibly TRBD2 (7 bases). With 10 bases removed from V and 0 bases from J, the gap between germline ends came to 14 bases. CDR1 and CDR2 from the germline V gene are KGHDR and SFDVKD. There are 15 residues in the CDR3. CDR3 sequence: CATAEGGANTGELFF. CDR3 nucleotide sequence: TGTGCCACTGCCGAGGGGGGGGCGAACACCGGGGAGCTGTTTTTT.

This clone was seen only once. The V and J genes are TRBV6-5 and TRBJ1-4; 8 bases align to TRBD1. The CDR3 loop spans 14 amino acids. J lost 3 bases, V lost 6 bases, and 3 bases had no gene match. Germline V gene sequence: CDR1 MNHEY, CDR2 SVGAGI. The CDR3 region is CASRGQAPNEKLFF. The CDR3 bases are TGTGCCAGCAGGGGACAGGCCCCTAATGAAAAACTGTTTTTT.

J is TRBJ2-2 and V is TRBV7-2, with 8 bases matching TRBD2. CDR1 and CDR2 (germline): SGHTA, FQGNSA. This CDR3 is 15 amino acids long. V gave up 2 bases and J gave up 7 bases; unmatched junction bases: 6. This chain's CDR3 is CASSLPAGAVGELFF. CDR3 nucleotide sequence: TGTGCCAGCAGCTTACCAGCGGGGGCGGTCGGGGAGCTGTTTTTT.

CDR3: CASSLYEGGEQYF. The CDR3, as DNA: TGTGCCAGCAGCTTATACGAGGGAGGCGAGCAGTACTTC. The chain uses TRBV7-3 and TRBJ2-7, with TRBD2 as a possible D gene (6 bases). The length of the CDR3 is 13 residues. Trimming pared 2 bases from V and 6 bases from J, leaving 11 bases between. Germline loops: CDR1 SGHTA, CDR2 FQGTGA. The full variable domain, completed using reference TRBV7-3 and TRBJ2-7, is GAGVSQTPSNKVTEKGKYVELRCDPISGHTALYWYRQSLGQGPEFLIYFQGTGAADDSGLPNDRFFAVRPEGSVSTLKIQRTERGDSAVYLCASSLYEGGEQYFGPGTRLTVT.

The rearrangement links TRBV6-5 to TRBJ1-5; D not certain. Trimming left V 0 bases short and J 6 bases short, with 12 bases between. From germline, CDR1 is MNHEY and CDR2 SVGAGI. The CDR3 has 15 amino acids. The DNA for the CDR3 is TGTGCCAGCAGTTACTCAGCGAGAGGGATTCAGCCCCAGCATTTT. Residues: CASSYSARGIQPQHF.

This chain joins TRBV10-3 and TRBJ1-6; perhaps TRBD1 as D (5 bases). V lost 1 base, J lost 1 base, and 8 bases lay in between. Germline V gene data show CDR1 as ENHRY and CDR2 as SYGVKD. This CDR3 region has 16 residues. CDR3 region: CAISEYQGSYNSPLHF. The CDR3 bases are TGTGCCATCAGTGAGTACCAGGGATCCTATAATTCACCCCTCCACTTT.

In the case of this clone: This sample includes further DNA sequences coding for the same CDR3. The V and J genes are TRBV9 and TRBJ1-5; no firm D call. Germline V gene lookup returns CDR1 SGDLS and CDR2 YYNGEE. The CDR3 loop spans 13 amino acids. Trimming took off 0 bases at V and 6 bases at J, with 7 bases between the two ends. CDR3 in amino acids: CASSVGAGQPQHF. The DNA for the CDR3 is TGTGCCAGCAGCGTAGGGGCAGGTCAGCCCCAGCATTTT.

V usage is TRBV29-1 and J usage is TRBJ1-3; 7 bases agree with TRBD1. Germline lookup yields CDR1 SQVTM and CDR2 ANQGSEA. This CDR3 has 13 residues. V was clipped by 6 bases and J by 0 bases; unmatched bases: 2. The CDR3 DNA reads as TGCAGCGTGGGACAGAGCTCTGGAAACACCATATATTTT. Translating it yields CSVGQSSGNTIYF.

This clone appeared a few times. This chain connects TRBV9 to TRBJ2-7; 10 nucleotides agree with TRBD1. Germline V gene lookup returns CDR1 SGDLS and CDR2 YYNGEE. This CDR3 has 17 residues. Trimming cost V 0 bases and J 2 bases; bases outside gene matches: 8. The CDR3 sequence is CASSVGLRDRGPYEQYF. The DNA for the CDR3 is TGTGCCAGCAGCGTAGGATTAAGAGACAGGGGGCCCTACGAGCAGTACTTC.

This clone has just one count. The chain recombines TRBV27 with TRBJ1-1; D is undetermined. This CDR3 is built from 13 residues. V lost 5 bases and J 6 bases, leaving 13 bases between the germline ends. CDR1 MNHEY and CDR2 SMNVEV come from the germline V gene (reference sequence). CDR3 nucleotide sequence: TGTGCCAGCAGTCCGAACATTCGTGCTGAAGCTTTCTTT. It yields the protein CASSPNIRAEAFF.

This clone came up once. The chain links TRBV19 to TRBJ2-7; 8 nucleotides align to TRBD1. The CDR3 has 13 residues. Per germline, CDR1 LNHDA and CDR2 SQIVND (reference sequence). V trimming: 5 bases; J trimming: 8 bases; junction bases outside the gene matches: 8. The CDR3 nucleotides are TGTGCCAGTAGTGGGACAGGATTTGTAAAGCAGTACTTC. Translation gives CASSGTGFVKQYF.

The genes are TRBV29-1 and TRBJ2-1; D perhaps matches TRBD2 (5 bases). Trimming removed 6 bases at V and 0 bases at J, with 12 bases between. Germline loops: CDR1 SQVTM, CDR2 ANQGSEA. This CDR3 has 14 amino acids. In DNA, the CDR3 is TGCAGCGTCCGGACTCCGAGCTCCTACAATGAGCAGTTCTTC. Translated: CSVRTPSSYNEQFF.

The V and J genes are TRBV2 and TRBJ1-2; 8 bases line up with TRBD1. This CDR3 has 13 amino acids. V lost 3 bases and J lost 6; bases outside the gene matches: 3. CDR1 and CDR2 (germline): SNHLY, FYNNEI. The CDR3, as DNA: TGTGCCAGCAGTGAGCAGGGGGCTAATGGCTACACCTTC. It specifies CASSEQGANGYTF.

This sequence joins TRBV6-4 and TRBJ2-7, with TRBD2 as a possible D gene (6 bases). The CDR3 has 15 amino acids. Trimming removed 3 bases from V and 5 bases from J, with 17 bases in between. The V gene's germline CDR1 is MRHNA and CDR2 SNTAGT. In nucleotides, the CDR3 is TGTGCCAGCAGTGATAACGGTGGAGGGGAGAACGAGCAGTACTTC. Translation: CASSDNGGGENEQYF.

The rearrangement uses TRBV7-2 and TRBJ1-1; D unclear. V lost 5 bases and J lost 6, with 16 bases in between. The CDR3 is 14 amino acids. Germline V gene data show CDR1 as SGHTA and CDR2 as FQGNSA. The CDR3 loop is CASSVRVISSEAFF. In DNA, the CDR3 is TGTGCCAGCAGCGTGAGGGTGATTAGCTCTGAAGCTTTCTTT.

This chain uses TRBV27 with TRBJ2-5, with a tentative D call TRBD2 (5 bases). Germline lookup yields CDR1 MNHEY and CDR2 SMNVEV (reference sequence). The CDR3 has 13 amino acids. Trimming took off 6 bases at V and 3 bases at J, with 11 bases between the two ends. The DNA of the CDR3 is TGTGCCAGCAGCACCCGGGGTAAAGAGACCCAGTACTTC. As protein: CASSTRGKETQYF.

The rearrangement uses TRBV20-1 and TRBJ1-1; TRBD1 matches 9 bases. After removal of 3 bases from V and 6 bases from J, the junction contained 2 bases not matched to a gene. Germline CDR1 DFQATT, CDR2 SNEGSKA (reference sequence). This CDR3 spans 12 amino acids. The CDR3, as DNA: TGCAGTGCTAGTAGGACAGGGGCTGAAGCTTTCTTT. This sequence encodes CSASRTGAEAFF.

This clone was seen just once. The chain uses TRBV5-4 and TRBJ2-1; 8 bases are a match to TRBD2. J lost 6 bases, V lost 4 bases, and 18 bases had no gene match. Germline V gene data show CDR1 as SGHNT and CDR2 as YYREEE (reference sequence). The CDR3 loop spans 18 amino acids. The CDR3 bases are TGTGCCAGCAGCCGTGGTAGCGGGGTTTCGGGCGTAGGCAATGAGCAGTTCTTC. Its translation is CASSRGSGVSGVGNEQFF.

This clone was seen only once. V gene TRBV15 combines with J gene TRBJ1-4; D unresolved. The CDR3 extends over 13 amino acids. V was trimmed by 0 bases and J by 7 bases, leaving 6 bases between them. Germline CDR1 reads LNHNV; CDR2 reads YYDKDF (reference sequence). The CDR3 coding sequence is TGTGCCACCAGCAGAGATACAGTTGAAAAACTGTTTTTT. Its translation is CATSRDTVEKLFF.

The chain recombines TRBV5-8 with TRBJ1-5; D is ambiguous. CDR1 is SGHTS, CDR2 YDEGEE, per germline. The CDR3 contains 16 residues. Between the trimmed V and J ends, which lost 0 bases and 6 bases, there was a span of 16 bases. CDR3 loop: CASSLVFGVVSQPQHF. CDR3 DNA sequence: TGTGCCAGCAGCTTGGTATTCGGGGTTGTTAGTCAGCCCCAGCATTTT.

This chain joins TRBV5-5 and TRBJ2-7; TRBD2 matches 7 bases. CDR1 and CDR2 (germline): SGHKS, YYEKEE (reference sequence). This CDR3 has 17 residues. V shed 3 bases, J shed 4 bases, and the junction held 16 bases outside the gene matches. The CDR3 DNA sequence: TGTGCCAGCAGCTCCAACACCCCGCGGGGGACGAGGTACGAGCAGTACTTC. Translated: CASSSNTPRGTRYEQYF.

The chain joins TRBV9 to TRBJ1-3; 9 nucleotides agree with TRBD1. The CDR3 has 15 amino acids. CDR1 and CDR2 (germline): SGDLS, YYNGEE. V lost 3 bases and J lost 2; bases outside the gene matches: 3. The CDR3 nucleotides read TGTGCCAGCAGCGATACAGGGGGCCCTGGAAACACCATATATTTT. Protein sequence: CASSDTGGPGNTIYF.

The chain couples TRBV9 to TRBJ1-1; TRBD1 matches 7 bases. The trim removed 3 bases at V and 1 base at J, leaving 0 bases unmatched. CDR1 SGDLS and CDR2 YYNGEE come from the germline V gene. The CDR3 is 13 amino acids. The CDR3 coding sequence is TGTGCCAGCAGCGGGGACAGGAACACTGAAGCTTTCTTT. Residues: CASSGDRNTEAFF. Together with reference TRBV9 and TRBJ1-1, the CDR3 gives the full variable domain: DSGVTQTPKHLITATGQRVTLRCSPRSGDLSVYWYQQSLDQGLQFLIQYYNGEERAKGNILERFSAQQFPDLHSELNLSSLELGDSALYFCASSGDRNTEAFFGQGTRLTVV.

The chain links TRBV2 to TRBJ2-3; perhaps TRBD1 as D (5 bases). There are 11 residues in the CDR3. The germline gives CDR1 SNHLY, CDR2 FYNNEI. V was cut by 5 bases and J by 7 bases, with 7 bases left in between. The CDR3 sequence: CASSQGHTQYF. The CDR3 DNA reads as TGTGCCAGCAGTCAGGGCCATACGCAGTATTTT.

The chain carries TRBV19 and TRBJ2-1, with D possibly TRBD1 on 6 matching bases. Germline V gene lookup returns CDR1 LNHDA and CDR2 SQIVND (reference sequence). The CDR3 is 15 residues long. The V end was cut by 10 bases, the J end by 2 bases, with 18 bases between. CDR3 sequence (DNA): TGTGCCATCCGGCGGACAGATAATGCCTACAATGAGCAGTTCTTC. Translating it yields CAIRRTDNAYNEQFF.

The chain couples TRBV9 to TRBJ2-1; D perhaps matches TRBD2 (6 bases). Trimming pared 3 bases from V and 0 bases from J, leaving 10 bases between. The CDR3 extends over 15 amino acids. CDR1 and CDR2 (germline): SGDLS, YYNGEE. CDR3 coding DNA: TGTGCCAGCAGCGGCGGGGTGAGCTCCTACAATGAGCAGTTCTTC. It specifies CASSGGVSSYNEQFF.

The chain is built from TRBV5-1 and TRBJ2-1; 11 bases match TRBD2. The ends lost 4 bases at V and 5 bases at J; junction bases unmatched: 14. This CDR3 contains 18 residues. The germline gives CDR1 SGHRS, CDR2 YFSETQ. CDR3 DNA: TGCGCCAGCAGCCATAATCCGTTTAGCGGGGGGGCCGACAATGAGCAGTTCTTC. It translates to CASSHNPFSGGADNEQFF.

J is TRBJ1-4 and V is TRBV5-1; D is uncertain. Germline V lookup: CDR1 SGHRS, CDR2 YFSETQ. CDR3 length equals 14 residues. Trimming pared 5 bases from V and 8 bases from J, leaving 16 bases between. Written as DNA, the CDR3 is TGCGCCAGCAGAACGGTGGCTGGAGGGGAAAAACTGTTTTTT. It translates to CASRTVAGGEKLFF.

The rearrangement links TRBV3-1 (or the pseudogene TRBV3-2) to TRBJ1-4, with D hard to call. Trimming took 4 bases from V and 4 from J, leaving 7 bases between them. Germline loops: CDR1 LGHDT, CDR2 YNNKEL (reference sequence). This CDR3 has 13 amino acids. DNA of the CDR3: TGTGCCAGCAGCCCCCGGGGTAATGAAAAACTGTTTTTT. Translated, it gives CASSPRGNEKLFF.